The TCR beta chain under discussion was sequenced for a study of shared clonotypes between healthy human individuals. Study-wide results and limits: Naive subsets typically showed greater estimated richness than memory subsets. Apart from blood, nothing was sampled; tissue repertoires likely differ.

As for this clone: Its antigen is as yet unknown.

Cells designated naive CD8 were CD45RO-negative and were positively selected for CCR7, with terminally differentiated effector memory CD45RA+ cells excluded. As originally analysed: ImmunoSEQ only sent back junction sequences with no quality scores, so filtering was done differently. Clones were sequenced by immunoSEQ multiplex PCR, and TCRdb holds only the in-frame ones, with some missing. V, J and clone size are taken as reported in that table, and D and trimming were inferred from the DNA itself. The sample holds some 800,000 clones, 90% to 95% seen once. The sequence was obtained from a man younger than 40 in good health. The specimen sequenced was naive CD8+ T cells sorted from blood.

The CDR3 nucleotides are TGTGCCATCAGTGAGTCGTTCAGCCCTTACTATGGCTACACCTTC. It specifies CAISESFSPYYGYTF. V and J are TRBV10-3 and TRBJ1-2; D gene uncertain. V was trimmed by 0 bases and J by 3 bases, leaving 11 bases between them. The CDR3 runs to 15 residues. Germline V gene sequence: CDR1 ENHRY, CDR2 SYGVKD.